The clone carrying this TCR beta chain was seen only a few times. Its antigen is undetermined. With V trimmed by 0 bases and J by 3 bases, 6 bases remained unmatched. The CDR3 is made up of 19 amino acids. Germline CDR1 is KGHSH and CDR2 is LQKENI. The data stem from a study of cytomegalovirus exposure and HLA in healthy donors. Overall study results and limits: Cytomegalovirus association was listed for about 180 TCR beta chains. Most TCR sequences showed up rarely, but some public TCRs showed up in many donors. Per a prior analysis, the majority of TCR beta V segments were productive roughly 87% or roughly 30% of the time.

PCR involved 60 Vbeta and 13 Jbeta primers. Generated by immunoSEQ multiplex PCR, the TCRdb table keeps only in-frame clones and is missing some. The sample shows about 60,000 clones, about 71% of them seen only once. The sample was PBMCs. This receptor was obtained from a woman in her fifties or sixties in good health and CMV-seropositive. The rearrangement links TRBV18 to TRBJ2-3; 16 bases agree with TRBD2. The CDR3 coding sequence is TGTGCCAGCTCACCACCGGGACTAGCGGGGGGGCCGGGAACAGATACGCAGTATTTT. This sequence encodes CASSPPGLAGGPGTDTQYF.